This note documents a single T cell receptor beta chain sequence. Its antigen is unknown. V lost 6 bases and J 1 base, leaving 6 bases between the germline ends. The germline V gene has CDR1 MNHNY and CDR2 SVGAGI (reference sequence). The CDR3 extends over 12 amino acids. This entry comes from a study of T cell clones after liver transplantation. About the research overall: HCV positivity affected three of eight recipients; the rest lacked autoimmune or viral indications. Tolerance: complete withdrawal held at least one year, liver enzymes staying within twice normal.

General study points: Low donor cell numbers restricted donor-reactive repertoire measurement in a couple of subjects.

Clones were read by immunoSEQ multiplex PCR, and TCRdb kept only the in-frame ones, dropping some. The profile covers about 16,000 clones, with around 87% appearing a single time and 10% to 15% taken by the ten largest. The TCR was taken from a human patient who received a liver transplant. Some T cells may have come from the graft donor. The material sequenced was CD8+ T cells from blood, taken about 46 months after liver transplant. The chain carries TRBV6-6 and TRBJ1-1; D is unresolved. The CDR3 coding sequence is TGTGCCAGCAGCCCCTCGAACACTGAAGCTTTCTTT. Amino acids: CASSPSNTEAFF.